This T cell receptor (beta chain) is drawn from a study of blood T cell repertoires in COVID-19. Study-level background: Samples representing acute and convalescent COVID-19 were sourced from the United States, Italy and Spain.

Germline assignment: CDR1 SGHRS and CDR2 YFSETQ. The CDR3 spans 13 residues. V was pared by 4 bases and J by 4 bases, with 6 bases between. Sequencing was performed with immunoSEQ multiplex PCR; in TCRdb, only in-frame clones are kept and a portion is missing. The repertoire holds approximately 230,000 clones, about nine tenths seen once, with 5% to 6.5% in the top ten. The J gene is TRBJ2-6, the V gene TRBV5-1; TRBD2 is a possible D gene (5 bases). The specimen sequenced was peripheral blood. This TCR was recovered from a young woman with COVID-19, enrolled during active disease. CDR3 nucleotides: TGCGCCAGCAGCCCGGGAGGGGCCAACGTCCTGACTTTC. Its translation is CASSPGGANVLTF.